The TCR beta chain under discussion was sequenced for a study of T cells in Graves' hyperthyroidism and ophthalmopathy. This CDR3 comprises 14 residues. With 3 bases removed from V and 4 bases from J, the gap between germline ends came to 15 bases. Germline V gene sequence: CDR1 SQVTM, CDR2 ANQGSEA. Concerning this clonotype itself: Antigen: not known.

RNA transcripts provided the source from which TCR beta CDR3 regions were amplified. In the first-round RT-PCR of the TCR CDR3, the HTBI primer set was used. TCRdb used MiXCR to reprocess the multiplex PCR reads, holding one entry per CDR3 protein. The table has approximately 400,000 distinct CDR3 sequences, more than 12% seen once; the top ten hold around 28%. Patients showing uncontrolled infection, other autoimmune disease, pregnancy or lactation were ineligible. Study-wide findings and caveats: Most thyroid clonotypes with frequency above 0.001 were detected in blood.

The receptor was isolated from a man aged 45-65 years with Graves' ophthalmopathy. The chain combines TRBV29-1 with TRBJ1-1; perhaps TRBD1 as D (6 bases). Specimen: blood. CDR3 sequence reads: CSVDLGGGITEAFF. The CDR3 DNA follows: TGCAGCGTTGATTTAGGAGGGGGAATCACTGAAGCTTTCTTT.